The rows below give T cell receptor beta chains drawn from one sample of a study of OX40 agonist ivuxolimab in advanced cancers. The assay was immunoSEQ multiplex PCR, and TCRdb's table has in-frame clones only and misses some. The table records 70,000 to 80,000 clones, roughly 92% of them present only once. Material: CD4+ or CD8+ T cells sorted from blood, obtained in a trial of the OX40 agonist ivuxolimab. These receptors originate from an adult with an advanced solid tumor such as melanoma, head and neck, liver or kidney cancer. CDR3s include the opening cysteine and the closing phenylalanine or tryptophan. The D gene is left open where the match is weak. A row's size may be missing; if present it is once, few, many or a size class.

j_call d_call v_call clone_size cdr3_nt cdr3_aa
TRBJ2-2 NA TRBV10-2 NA TGCGCCAGCAGCCCCCGTCTCACCGGGGAGCTGTTTTTT CASSPRLTGELFF
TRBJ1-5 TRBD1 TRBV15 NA TGTGCCACCAGGGGGGGGGACAGGGCAAATCAGCCCCAGCATTTT CATRGGDRANQPQHF
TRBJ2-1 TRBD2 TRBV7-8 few TGTGCCAGCAGCTTAGGGACTAGCGGGAGTTACAATGAGCAGTTCTTC CASSLGTSGSYNEQFF
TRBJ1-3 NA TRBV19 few TGTGTCAGATCGGAGAACACCATATATTTT CVRSENTIYF
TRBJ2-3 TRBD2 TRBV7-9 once TGTGCCAGCAGCTCGTCAGCGGGAGTGAGAGATACGCAGTATTTT CASSSSAGVRDTQYF
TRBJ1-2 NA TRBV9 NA TGTGCCAGCAGCGCGCCCACACAGCTTAACTATGGCTACACCTTC CASSAPTQLNYGYTF
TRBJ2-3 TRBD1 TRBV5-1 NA TGCGCCAGCAGCTTAATGGACAGGGAGACAGATACGCAGTATTTT CASSLMDRETDTQYF
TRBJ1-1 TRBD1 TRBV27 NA TGTGCCAGCAGTAAGACAGGGGGCCTTTTTGGAGCTTTCTTT CASSKTGGLFGAFF
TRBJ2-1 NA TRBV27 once TGTGCCAGCAGTTTAAGTGATAGAAACAATGAGCAGTTCTTC CASSLSDRNNEQFF
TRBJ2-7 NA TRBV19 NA TGTGCCAGTAGTCATGACAGATCCTACGAGCAGTACTTC CASSHDRSYEQYF
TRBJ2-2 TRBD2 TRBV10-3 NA TGTGCCATCAGCCCAGGACTAGCGGGAGGGCCGGACACCGGGGAGCTGTTTTTT CAISPGLAGGPDTGELFF
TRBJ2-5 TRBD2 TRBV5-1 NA TGCGCCAGCAGCGGGACTAGCGGGGAAGGGCAAGAGACCCAGTACTTC CASSGTSGEGQETQYF
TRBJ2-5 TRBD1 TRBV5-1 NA TGCGCCAGCAGCGGGACAGGGGACCGCGAGACCCAGTACTTC CASSGTGDRETQYF
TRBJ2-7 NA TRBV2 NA TGTGCCAGCGCGGCAACAGCAGTTACCTACGAGCAGTACTTC CASAATAVTYEQYF
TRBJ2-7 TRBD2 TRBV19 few TGTGCCAGTACCGGTAGCGGGCCCTTAGGTGAGCAGTACTTC CASTGSGPLGEQYF
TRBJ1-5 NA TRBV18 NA TGTGCCAGCTCACCAGGGAATAGCAATCAGCCCCAGCATTTT CASSPGNSNQPQHF
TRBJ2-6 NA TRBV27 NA TGTGCCAGCAGGAACTCTGGGGCCAACGTCCTGACTTTC CASRNSGANVLTF
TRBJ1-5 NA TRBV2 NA TGTGCCAGCAGTTGGACAGATAGCAATCAGCCCCAGCATTTT CASSWTDSNQPQHF
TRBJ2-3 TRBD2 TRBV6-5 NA TGTGCCAGCAGTTTCAGCGGGAGGGCCTCGCTTTTGGCGCAGTATTTT CASSFSGRASLLAQYF
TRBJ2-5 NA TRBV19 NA TGTGCCAGTAGTATCCGTCACGGTTCGGAGACCCAGTACTTC CASSIRHGSETQYF
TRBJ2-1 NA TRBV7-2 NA TGTGCCAGCAGCTTAGGGAGGGGGGTGATGAGCTCCTACAATGAGCAGTTCTTC CASSLGRGVMSSYNEQFF
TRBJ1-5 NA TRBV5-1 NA TGCGCCAGCAGTCCCGGACAAGGAGAATCACCCCAGCATTTT CASSPGQGESPQHF
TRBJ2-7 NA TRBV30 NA TGTGCCTGGACACGAGGGTACGAGCAGTACTTC CAWTRGYEQYF
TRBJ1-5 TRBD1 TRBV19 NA TGTGCCAGTAGGAGCTTCCCAGGGGGGGATCAGCCCCAGCATTTT CASRSFPGGDQPQHF
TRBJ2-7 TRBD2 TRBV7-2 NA TGTGCCAGCAGCTTAGGACTAGCGGGAGGGGCCCACGAGCAGTACTTC CASSLGLAGGAHEQYF
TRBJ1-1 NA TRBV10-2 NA TGCGCCAGCAGTGGAGCCGGGACGCCCACCGGGAACACTGAAGCTTTCTTT CASSGAGTPTGNTEAFF
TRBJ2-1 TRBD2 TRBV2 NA TGTGCCAGCAGTGAACTAGCGGGAGGTTTTGGGAATGAGCAGTTCTTC CASSELAGGFGNEQFF
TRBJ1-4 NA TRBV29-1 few TGCAGCGTTGGGGGGAACGGGGAAAAACTGTTTTTT CSVGGNGEKLFF
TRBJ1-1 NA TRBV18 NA TGTGCCAGCTCACCAACCACCGACCACACTGAAGCTTTCTTT CASSPTTDHTEAFF
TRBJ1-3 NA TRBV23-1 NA TGCGCCAGCAGTCAGAACCAGGGGCCCACTGGAAACACCATATATTTT CASSQNQGPTGNTIYF
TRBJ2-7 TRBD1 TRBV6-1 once TGTGCCAGCAGTGAAAACAGGGGGTTCTACGAGCAGTACTTC CASSENRGFYEQYF
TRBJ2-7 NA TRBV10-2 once TGCGCCAGCAGGAGGGGGCGGGACTCCTACGAGCAGTACTTC CASRRGRDSYEQYF
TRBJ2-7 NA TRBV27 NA TGTGCCAGCAGTTCCCTGGGTGGAGGGAGCGGTACCTACGAGCAGTACTTC CASSSLGGGSGTYEQYF
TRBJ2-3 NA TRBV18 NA TGTGCCAGCTCACCACGACTCCAGTATGGCACAGATACGCAGTATTTT CASSPRLQYGTDTQYF
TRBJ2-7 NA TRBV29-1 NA TGCAGCGTTCTGGGGGAAAGGGGAGCAAACTACGAGCAGTACTTC CSVLGERGANYEQYF
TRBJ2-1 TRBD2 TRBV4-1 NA TGCGCCAGCAGCCAAGGGGGGGGATTAGCGTTACGCCCCGTGGAGCAGTTCTTC CASSQGGGLALRPVEQFF
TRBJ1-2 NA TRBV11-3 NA TGTGCCAGCAGCTTGGGGGTTTTTGTCTATGGCTACACCTTC CASSLGVFVYGYTF